This T cell receptor beta chain stems from a study of CXCR3-negative and CXCR3-positive naive CD8 T cells. Study-wide points: TRBV-TRBJ usage was alike in naive CXCR3-negative and CXCR3-positive cells but differed in memory cells.

Concerning this clonotype: Its antigen is not identified.

TRB cDNA was prepared as libraries by UMI-labeled 5' RACE. TCRdb re-called the 5' RACE reads; every CDR3 protein appears as one record, without DNA. The sample totals around 40,000 distinct CDR3 sequences. The germline gives CDR1 DFQATT, CDR2 SNEGSKA (reference sequence). CDR3 length equals 14 residues. Sequencing was performed on memory CD8+ T cells from blood. The receptor was derived from a human donor in good health. Some clones in this sample may be carry-over from other donors' samples. The J gene is TRBJ2-2, the V gene TRBV20-1; TCRdb designates TRBD1, a call that cannot be tested without DNA. The CDR3 here is CSARGTGPTGELFF.